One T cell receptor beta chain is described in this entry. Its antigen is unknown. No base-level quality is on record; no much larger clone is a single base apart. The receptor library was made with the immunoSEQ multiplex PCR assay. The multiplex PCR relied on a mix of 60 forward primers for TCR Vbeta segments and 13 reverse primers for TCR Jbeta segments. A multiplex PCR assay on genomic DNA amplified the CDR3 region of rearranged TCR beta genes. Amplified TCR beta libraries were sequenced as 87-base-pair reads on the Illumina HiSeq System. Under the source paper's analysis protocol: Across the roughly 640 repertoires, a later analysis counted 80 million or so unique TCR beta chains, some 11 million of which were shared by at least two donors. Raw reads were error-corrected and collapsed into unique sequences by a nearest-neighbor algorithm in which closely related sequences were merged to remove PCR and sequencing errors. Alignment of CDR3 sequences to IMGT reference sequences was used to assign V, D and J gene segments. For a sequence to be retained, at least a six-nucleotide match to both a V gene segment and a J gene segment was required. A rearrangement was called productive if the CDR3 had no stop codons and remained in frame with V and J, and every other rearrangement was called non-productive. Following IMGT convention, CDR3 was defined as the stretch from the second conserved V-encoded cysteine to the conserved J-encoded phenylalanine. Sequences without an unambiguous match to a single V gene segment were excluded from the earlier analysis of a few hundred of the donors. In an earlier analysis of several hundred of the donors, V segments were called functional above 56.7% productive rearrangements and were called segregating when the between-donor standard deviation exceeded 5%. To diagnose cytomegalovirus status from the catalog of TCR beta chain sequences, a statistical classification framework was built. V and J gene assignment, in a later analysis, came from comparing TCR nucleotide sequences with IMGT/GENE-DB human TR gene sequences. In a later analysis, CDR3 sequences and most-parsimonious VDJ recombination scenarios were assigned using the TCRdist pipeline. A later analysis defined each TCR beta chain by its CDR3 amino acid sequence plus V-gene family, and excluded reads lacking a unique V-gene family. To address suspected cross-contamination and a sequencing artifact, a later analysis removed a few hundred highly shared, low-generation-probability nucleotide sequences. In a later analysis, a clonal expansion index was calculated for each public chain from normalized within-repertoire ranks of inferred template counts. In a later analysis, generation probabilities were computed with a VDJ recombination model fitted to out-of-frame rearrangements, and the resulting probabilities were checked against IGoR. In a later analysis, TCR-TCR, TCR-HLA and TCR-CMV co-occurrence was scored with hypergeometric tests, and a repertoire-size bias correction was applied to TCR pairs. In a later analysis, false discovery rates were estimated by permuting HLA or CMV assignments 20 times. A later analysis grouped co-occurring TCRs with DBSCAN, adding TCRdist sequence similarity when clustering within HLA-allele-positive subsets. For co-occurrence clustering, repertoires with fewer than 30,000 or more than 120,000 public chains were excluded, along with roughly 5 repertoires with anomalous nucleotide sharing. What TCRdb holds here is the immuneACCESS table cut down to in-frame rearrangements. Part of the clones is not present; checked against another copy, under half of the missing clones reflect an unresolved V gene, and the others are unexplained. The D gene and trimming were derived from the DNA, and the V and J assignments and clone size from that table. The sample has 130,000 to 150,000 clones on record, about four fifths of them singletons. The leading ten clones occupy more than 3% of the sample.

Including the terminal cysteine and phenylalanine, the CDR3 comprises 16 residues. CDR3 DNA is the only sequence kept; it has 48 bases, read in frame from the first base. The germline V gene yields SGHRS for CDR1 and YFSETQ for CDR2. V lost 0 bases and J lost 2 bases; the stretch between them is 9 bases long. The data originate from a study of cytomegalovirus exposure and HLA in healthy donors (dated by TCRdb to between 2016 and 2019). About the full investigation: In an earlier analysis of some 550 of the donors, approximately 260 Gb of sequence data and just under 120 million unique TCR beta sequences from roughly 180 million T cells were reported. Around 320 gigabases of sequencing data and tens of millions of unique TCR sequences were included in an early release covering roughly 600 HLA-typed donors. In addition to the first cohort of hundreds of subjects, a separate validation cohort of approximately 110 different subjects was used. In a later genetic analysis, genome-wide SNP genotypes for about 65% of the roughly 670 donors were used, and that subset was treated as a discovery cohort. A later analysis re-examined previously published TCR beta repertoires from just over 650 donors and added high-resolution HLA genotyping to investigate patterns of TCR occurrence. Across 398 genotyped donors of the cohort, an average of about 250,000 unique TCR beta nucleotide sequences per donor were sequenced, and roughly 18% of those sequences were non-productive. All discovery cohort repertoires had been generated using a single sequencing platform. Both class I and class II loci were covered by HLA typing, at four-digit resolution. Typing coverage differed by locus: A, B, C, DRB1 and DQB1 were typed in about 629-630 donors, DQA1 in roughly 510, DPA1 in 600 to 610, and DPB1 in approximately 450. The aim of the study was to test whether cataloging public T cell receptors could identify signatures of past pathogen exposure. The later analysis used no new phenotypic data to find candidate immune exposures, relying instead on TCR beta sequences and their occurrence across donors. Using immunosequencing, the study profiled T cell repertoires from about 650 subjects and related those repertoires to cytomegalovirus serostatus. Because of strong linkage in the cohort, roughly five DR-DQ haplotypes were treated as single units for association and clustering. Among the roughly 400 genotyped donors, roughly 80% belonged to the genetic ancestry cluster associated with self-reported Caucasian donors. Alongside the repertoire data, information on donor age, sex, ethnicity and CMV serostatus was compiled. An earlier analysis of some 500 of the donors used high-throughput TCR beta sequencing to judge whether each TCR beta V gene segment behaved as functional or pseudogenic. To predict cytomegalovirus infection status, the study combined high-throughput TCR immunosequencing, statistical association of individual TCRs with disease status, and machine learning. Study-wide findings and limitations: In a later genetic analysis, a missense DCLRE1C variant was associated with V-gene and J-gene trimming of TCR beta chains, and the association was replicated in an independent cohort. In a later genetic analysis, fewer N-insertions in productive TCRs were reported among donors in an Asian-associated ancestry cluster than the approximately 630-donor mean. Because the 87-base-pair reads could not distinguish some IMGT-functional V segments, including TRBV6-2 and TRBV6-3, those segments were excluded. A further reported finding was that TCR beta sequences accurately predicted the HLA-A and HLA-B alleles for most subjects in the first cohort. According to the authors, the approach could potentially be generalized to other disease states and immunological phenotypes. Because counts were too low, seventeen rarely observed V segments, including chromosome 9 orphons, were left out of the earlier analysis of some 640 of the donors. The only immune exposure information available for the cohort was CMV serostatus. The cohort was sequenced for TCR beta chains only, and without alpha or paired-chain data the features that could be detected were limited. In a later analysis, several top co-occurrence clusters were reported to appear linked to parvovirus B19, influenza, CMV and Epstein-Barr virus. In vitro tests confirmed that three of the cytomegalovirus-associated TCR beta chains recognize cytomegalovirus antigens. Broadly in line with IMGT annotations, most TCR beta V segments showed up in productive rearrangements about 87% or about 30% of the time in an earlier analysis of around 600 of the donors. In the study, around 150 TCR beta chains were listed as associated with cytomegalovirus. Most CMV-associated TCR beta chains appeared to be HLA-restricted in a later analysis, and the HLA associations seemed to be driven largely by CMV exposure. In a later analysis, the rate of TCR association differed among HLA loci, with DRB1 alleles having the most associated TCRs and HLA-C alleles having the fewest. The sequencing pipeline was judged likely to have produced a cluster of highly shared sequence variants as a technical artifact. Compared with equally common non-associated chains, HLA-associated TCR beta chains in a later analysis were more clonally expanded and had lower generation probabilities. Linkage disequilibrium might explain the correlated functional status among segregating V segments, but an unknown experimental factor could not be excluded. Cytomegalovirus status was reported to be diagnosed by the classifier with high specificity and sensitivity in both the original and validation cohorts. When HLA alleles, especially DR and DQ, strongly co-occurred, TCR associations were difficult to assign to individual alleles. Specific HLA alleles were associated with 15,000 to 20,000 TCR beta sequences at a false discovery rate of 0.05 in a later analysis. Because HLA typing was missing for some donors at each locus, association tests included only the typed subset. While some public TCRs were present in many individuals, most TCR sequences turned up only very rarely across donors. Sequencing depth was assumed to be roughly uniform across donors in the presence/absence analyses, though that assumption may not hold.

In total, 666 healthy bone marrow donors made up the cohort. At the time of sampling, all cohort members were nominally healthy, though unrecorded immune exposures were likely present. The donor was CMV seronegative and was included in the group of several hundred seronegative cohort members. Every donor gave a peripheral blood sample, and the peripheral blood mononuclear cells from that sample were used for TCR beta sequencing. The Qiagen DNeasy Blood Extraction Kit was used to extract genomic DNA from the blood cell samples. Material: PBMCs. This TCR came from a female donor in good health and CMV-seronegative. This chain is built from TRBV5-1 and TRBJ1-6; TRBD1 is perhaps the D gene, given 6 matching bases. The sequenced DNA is TGCGCCAGCAGCTTGGAGCCAGGGGCCTATAATTCACCCCTCCACTTT. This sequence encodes CASSLEPGAYNSPLHF.